This T cell receptor (beta chain) was sequenced during a study of blood T cell repertoires in COVID-19. Across the whole study: Acute and convalescent COVID-19 samples came from the United States, Italy and Spain.

Authors' analysis steps: It was from reference gene primer amplification that nucleated cell counts were estimated. This table comes from immunoSEQ multiplex PCR, and its TCRdb copy is limited to in-frame clones, with some not included. Clonal size and the V and J genes are those of that table, whereas D and trimming came from the DNA. The sample holds some 73,000 clones, around nine tenths seen once. Trimming removed 9 bases from V and 3 bases from J; junction bases left unmatched: 5. Germline values: CDR1 LNHDA, CDR2 SQIVND (reference sequence). The length of the CDR3 is 14 residues. The clonotype was recovered from a woman aged 55-70 years with acute or convalescent COVID-19. Sequencing was done on a sample of peripheral blood. V usage is TRBV19 and J usage is TRBJ2-6; 7 bases line up with TRBD1. Here the CDR3 reads CASSDRVGANVLTF. The CDR3 region has the DNA TGTGCCAGCTCTGACAGGGTTGGGGCCAACGTCCTGACTTTC.